The T cell receptor (beta chain) under discussion was sequenced for a study of CD8 T cells in ankylosing spondylitis. TCRdb fed the 5' RACE reads into MiXCR, producing one record per CDR3 protein. The sample lists around 140,000 distinct CDR3 sequences, about an eighth occurring once. On this clonotype: Its antigen is unknown.

General observations from the study: There was reportedly significant enrichment of clones that were disease-linked in matched ankylosing spondylitis synovial fluid.

What was sequenced was blood, either unsorted or a sorted T cell fraction (not recorded which). The sequence was obtained from a female donor with ankylosing spondylitis or in good health (not recorded which).

In DNA, the CDR3 is TGCAGTGCGAGATCCGGGACAGGGGAAGACGAGCAGTACTTC. It translates to CSARSGTGEDEQYF. V is TRBV20-1 and J is TRBJ2-7, with 10 bases fitting TRBD1. This CDR3 is 14 amino acids long. V lost 6 bases to trimming and J lost 5 bases; unmatched junction nucleotides: 10. Germline lookup yields CDR1 DFQATT and CDR2 SNEGSKA (reference sequence).